The rows below give T cell receptor beta chains drawn from one sample of a study of cytomegalovirus exposure and HLA in healthy donors. Sequencing used immunoSEQ multiplex PCR; TCRdb keeps in-frame clones, though not all of them. The table has 90,000 to 120,000 clones, roughly 82% seen once; the top ten hold about 4.3%. The sequenced sample was PBMCs. The receptors here all came from a male donor in good health and CMV-seronegative. Each CDR3 is given with its conserved first and last residue. The D gene is left open where the match is weak. Some rows have no size entry. The others give once, few or many, or a class for an expanded clone.

V,D,size,J,CDR3,DNA
TRBV2,TRBD1,once,TRBJ2-1,CASSPDRENEQFF,TGTGCCAGCAGTCCCGACAGGGAGAATGAGCAGTTCTTC
TRBV15,-,-,TRBJ2-3,CATSRDFGGTDTQYF,TGTGCCACCAGCAGAGATTTTGGAGGTACAGATACGCAGTATTTT
TRBV4-1,-,-,TRBJ1-1,CASSPTALGTEAFF,TGCGCCAGCAGCCCGACGGCCCTCGGGACTGAAGCTTTCTTT
TRBV10-1,TRBD1,once,TRBJ2-7,CASSGQGDIYEQYF,TGCGCCAGCAGTGGACAGGGTGACATATACGAGCAGTACTTC
TRBV27,TRBD1,-,TRBJ1-1,CASRYRGVTNEAFF,TGTGCCAGCAGGTACAGGGGGGTTACGAATGAAGCTTTCTTT
TRBV28,TRBD1,-,TRBJ1-2,CASSPDRSNYGYTF,TGTGCCAGCAGTCCGGACAGGAGTAACTATGGCTACACCTTC
TRBV11-2,-,once,TRBJ2-2,CASSPRGAGVPGELFF,TGTGCCAGCAGCCCTCGGGGGGCGGGAGTGCCCGGGGAGCTGTTTTTT
TRBV6-5,TRBD1,few,TRBJ2-7,CASSNDRGYEQYF,TGTGCCAGCAGTAATGACAGGGGGTACGAGCAGTACTTC
TRBV14,-,-,TRBJ1-4,CASSQSRAGEKLFF,TGTGCCAGCAGCCAGAGCAGGGCAGGCGAAAAACTGTTTTTT
TRBV19,TRBD2,-,TRBJ2-1,CASMKGTSPWNEQFF,TGTGCCAGTATGAAAGGGACTAGTCCCTGGAATGAGCAGTTCTTC
TRBV28,-,-,TRBJ1-2,CASSSGAPGYTF,TGTGCCAGCAGTTCAGGGGCCCCTGGCTACACCTTC
TRBV6-5,TRBD1,few,TRBJ1-1,CASNRGTGEAFF,TGTGCCAGCAACAGAGGGACAGGAGAAGCTTTCTTT
TRBV5-1,-,few,TRBJ1-1,CASSSGRDTEAFF,TGCGCCAGCAGCTCTGGTCGGGACACTGAAGCTTTCTTT
TRBV5-1,TRBD1,-,TRBJ2-5,CASSSADRGETQYF,TGCGCCAGCAGCTCCGCGGACAGGGGCGAGACCCAGTACTTC
TRBV15,-,once,TRBJ2-4,CATSRDQLELPKNIQYF,TGTGCCACCAGCAGAGATCAACTAGAACTCCCCAAAAACATTCAGTACTTC
TRBV27,TRBD1,-,TRBJ1-2,CASSSDIGTGSGYTF,TGTGCCAGCAGTTCAGATATAGGGACAGGATCTGGCTACACCTTC
TRBV7-9,-,-,TRBJ1-5,CASSLGHPGYQPQHF,TGTGCCAGCAGCTTAGGACACCCGGGGTATCAGCCCCAGCATTTT
TRBV2,-,few,TRBJ1-1,CASGATEAFF,TGTGCCAGCGGGGCCACTGAAGCTTTCTTT
TRBV28,TRBD1,-,TRBJ1-2,CASSQNKGQGTYF,TGTGCCAGCAGTCAAAACAAGGGACAGGGGACCTACTTC
TRBV6-5,-,few,TRBJ2-1,CASSYSASAMKQFF,TGTGCCAGCAGTTACTCGGCTAGCGCAATGAAGCAGTTCTTC
TRBV29-1,TRBD1,-,TRBJ2-7,CSVEGGTGVFYEQYF,TGCAGCGTTGAAGGCGGGACAGGGGTGTTTTACGAGCAGTACTTC
TRBV18,-,-,TRBJ1-5,CASSQSGAGNQPQHF,TGTGCCAGCTCGCAAAGTGGGGCTGGCAATCAGCCCCAGCATTTT
TRBV9,TRBD2,-,TRBJ2-3,CASSITGLAGAPDTQYF,TGTGCCAGCAGCATCACCGGACTAGCGGGAGCCCCCGATACGCAGTATTTT